A selection of T cell receptor beta chains follows, all from one sample in a study of shared clonotypes between healthy human individuals. Profiling relied on immunoSEQ multiplex PCR, and the TCRdb table lists in-frame clones only, not all of them. The sample lists 520,000 or so clones, less than 85% seen once, with roughly 13% in the top ten. What was sequenced was PBMCs. The receptors stem from a woman between 40 and 55 years old in good health. Some clones in this sample may be carry-over from other donors' samples. Both conserved end residues are part of each CDR3. Fields, in order: V gene, J gene, CDR3 protein.

>TRBV2|TRBJ2-7
CASSRQGYNSYEQYF
>TRBV27|TRBJ2-5
CASSLYGSGRKETQYF
>TRBV23-1|TRBJ1-5
CASSQNGRNQPQHF
>TRBV15|TRBJ2-1
CATGPRQREANEQFF
>TRBV11-2|TRBJ2-7
CASTRGAPYEQYF
>TRBV29-1|TRBJ2-1
CSVEGTGLYNEQFF
>TRBV7-2|TRBJ2-3
CASSFLAHGGDTQYF
>TRBV5-4|TRBJ1-3
CASSLGPQFGRNTIYF
>TRBV9|TRBJ2-2
CASTLSTSLTGELFF
>TRBV28|TRBJ2-1
CASSLPDGNEQFF
>TRBV6-1|TRBJ2-6
CASSLDLSGANVLTF
>TRBV7-2|TRBJ2-7
CASSLGPTSEAYEQYF
>TRBV27|TRBJ1-1
CASRFSPGGTEAFF
>TRBV10-3|TRBJ2-7
CAISERQGYEQYF
>TRBV9|TRBJ2-3
CASSVAGLAGITDTQYF
>TRBV19|TRBJ2-2
CASRGTTMGGELFF
>TRBV6-4|TRBJ2-2
CASSPTGDVGELFF
>TRBV6-4|TRBJ2-1
CASSVGGPLENEQFF
>TRBV5-5|TRBJ2-6
CASTLTGGRSSGANVLTF
>TRBV5-1|TRBJ2-6
CASSLVGLGSGANVLTF
>TRBV11-1|TRBJ2-5
CASSATSGTFETQYF
>TRBV7-8|TRBJ2-3
CASSSLSRTNTQYF
>TRBV11-1|TRBJ2-7
CASSLAVDYEQYF
>TRBV2|TRBJ2-7
CASGALSYEQYF
>TRBV28|TRBJ2-5
CASRPGGIETQYF
>TRBV30|TRBJ1-1
CAWSGRAMNTEAFF
>TRBV11-2|TRBJ2-7
CASSPRGLVRDSYEQYF
>TRBV21-1|TRBJ1-2
CASSKPYRDRDGYTF
>TRBV7-6|TRBJ2-2
CASSRTPSNTGELFF
>TRBV7-9|TRBJ2-2
CASSLGTGSAGELFF
>TRBV10-3|TRBJ2-7
CAISGTYEQYF
>TRBV7-2|TRBJ2-1
CASSRTGDSYNEQFF
>TRBV7-7|TRBJ1-1
CASSLDRELDEAFF
>TRBV7-8|TRBJ1-5
CASSPSYGARVEGGQPQHF
>TRBV10-3|TRBJ2-7
CAISAGDYEQYF
>TRBV5-1|TRBJ2-1
CASSLEGFSSYNEQFF
>TRBV14|TRBJ2-3
CASSQDFGTSSTDTQYF
>TRBV7-9|TRBJ2-5
CASSLGQETQYF
>TRBV21-1|TRBJ2-7
CASRTRRPADSSRRQYEQYF
>TRBV28|TRBJ2-5
CATSPGTMAVRTQYF
>TRBV10-3|TRBJ2-3
CAINRGGDTQYF
>TRBV6-4|TRBJ2-1
CASSEFHNEQFF
>TRBV11-3|TRBJ2-1
CASSTMGLAGGSYNEQFF
>TRBV11-1|TRBJ2-2
CASSKRTGHTGELFF
>TRBV6-6|TRBJ2-5
CASSPIEAGRGETQYF
>TRBV6-5|TRBJ2-1
CASRPPGRFYNEQFF
>TRBV6-5|TRBJ1-4
CASRGQPATNEKLFF
>TRBV6-6|TRBJ2-2
CASSLPGLSTGELFF
>TRBV7-2|TRBJ2-5
CASSLGGQGRETQYF
>TRBV28|TRBJ2-1
CASSWAYGTSGRAGNEQFF